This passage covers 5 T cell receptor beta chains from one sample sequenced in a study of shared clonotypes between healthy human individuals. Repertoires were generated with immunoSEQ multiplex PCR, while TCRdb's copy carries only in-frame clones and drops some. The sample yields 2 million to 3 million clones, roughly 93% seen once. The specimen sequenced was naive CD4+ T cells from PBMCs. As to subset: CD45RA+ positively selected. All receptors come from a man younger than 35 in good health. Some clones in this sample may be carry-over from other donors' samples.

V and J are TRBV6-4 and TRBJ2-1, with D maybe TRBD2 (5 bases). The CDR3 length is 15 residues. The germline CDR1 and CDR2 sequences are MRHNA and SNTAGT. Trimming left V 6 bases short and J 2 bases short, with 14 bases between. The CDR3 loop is CASRKSSGPYNEQFF. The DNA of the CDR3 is TGTGCCAGCAGAAAATCCAGCGGACCCTACAATGAGCAGTTCTTC.

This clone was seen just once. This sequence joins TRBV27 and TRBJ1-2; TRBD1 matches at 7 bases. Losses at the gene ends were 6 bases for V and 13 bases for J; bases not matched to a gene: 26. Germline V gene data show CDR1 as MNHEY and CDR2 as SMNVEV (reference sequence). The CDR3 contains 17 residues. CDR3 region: CASSPRRWDSRVSRPTF. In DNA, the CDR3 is TGTGCCAGCAGCCCGAGACGGTGGGACAGCAGGGTTTCTAGGCCCACCTTC.

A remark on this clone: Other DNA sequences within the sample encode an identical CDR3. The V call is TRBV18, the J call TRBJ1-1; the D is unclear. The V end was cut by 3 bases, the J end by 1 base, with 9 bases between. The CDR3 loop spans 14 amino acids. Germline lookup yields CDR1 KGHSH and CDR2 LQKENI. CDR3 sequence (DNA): TGTGCCAGCTCACCTCTTGCGGGGAACACTGAAGCTTTCTTT. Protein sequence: CASSPLAGNTEAFF. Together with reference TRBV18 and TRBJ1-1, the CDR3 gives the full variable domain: NAGVMQNPRHLVRRRGQEARLRCSPMKGHSHVYWYRQLPEEGLKFMVYLQKENIIDESGMPKERFSAEFPKEGPSILRIQQVVRGDSAAYFCASSPLAGNTEAFFGQGTRLTVV.

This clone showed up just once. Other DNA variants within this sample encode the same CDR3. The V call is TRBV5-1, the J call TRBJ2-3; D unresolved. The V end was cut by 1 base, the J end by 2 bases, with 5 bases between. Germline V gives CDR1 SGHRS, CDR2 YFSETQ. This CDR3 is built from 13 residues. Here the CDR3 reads CASSLTPTDTQYF. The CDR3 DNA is TGCGCCAGCAGCTTGACTCCCACAGATACGCAGTATTTT.

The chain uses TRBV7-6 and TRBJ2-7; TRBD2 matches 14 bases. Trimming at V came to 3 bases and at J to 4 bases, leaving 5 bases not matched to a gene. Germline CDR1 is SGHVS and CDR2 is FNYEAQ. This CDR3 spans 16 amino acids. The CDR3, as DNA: TGTGCCAGCAGCTTGGGGACTAGCGGGAGTGGTTACGAGCAGTACTTC. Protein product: CASSLGTSGSGYEQYF.